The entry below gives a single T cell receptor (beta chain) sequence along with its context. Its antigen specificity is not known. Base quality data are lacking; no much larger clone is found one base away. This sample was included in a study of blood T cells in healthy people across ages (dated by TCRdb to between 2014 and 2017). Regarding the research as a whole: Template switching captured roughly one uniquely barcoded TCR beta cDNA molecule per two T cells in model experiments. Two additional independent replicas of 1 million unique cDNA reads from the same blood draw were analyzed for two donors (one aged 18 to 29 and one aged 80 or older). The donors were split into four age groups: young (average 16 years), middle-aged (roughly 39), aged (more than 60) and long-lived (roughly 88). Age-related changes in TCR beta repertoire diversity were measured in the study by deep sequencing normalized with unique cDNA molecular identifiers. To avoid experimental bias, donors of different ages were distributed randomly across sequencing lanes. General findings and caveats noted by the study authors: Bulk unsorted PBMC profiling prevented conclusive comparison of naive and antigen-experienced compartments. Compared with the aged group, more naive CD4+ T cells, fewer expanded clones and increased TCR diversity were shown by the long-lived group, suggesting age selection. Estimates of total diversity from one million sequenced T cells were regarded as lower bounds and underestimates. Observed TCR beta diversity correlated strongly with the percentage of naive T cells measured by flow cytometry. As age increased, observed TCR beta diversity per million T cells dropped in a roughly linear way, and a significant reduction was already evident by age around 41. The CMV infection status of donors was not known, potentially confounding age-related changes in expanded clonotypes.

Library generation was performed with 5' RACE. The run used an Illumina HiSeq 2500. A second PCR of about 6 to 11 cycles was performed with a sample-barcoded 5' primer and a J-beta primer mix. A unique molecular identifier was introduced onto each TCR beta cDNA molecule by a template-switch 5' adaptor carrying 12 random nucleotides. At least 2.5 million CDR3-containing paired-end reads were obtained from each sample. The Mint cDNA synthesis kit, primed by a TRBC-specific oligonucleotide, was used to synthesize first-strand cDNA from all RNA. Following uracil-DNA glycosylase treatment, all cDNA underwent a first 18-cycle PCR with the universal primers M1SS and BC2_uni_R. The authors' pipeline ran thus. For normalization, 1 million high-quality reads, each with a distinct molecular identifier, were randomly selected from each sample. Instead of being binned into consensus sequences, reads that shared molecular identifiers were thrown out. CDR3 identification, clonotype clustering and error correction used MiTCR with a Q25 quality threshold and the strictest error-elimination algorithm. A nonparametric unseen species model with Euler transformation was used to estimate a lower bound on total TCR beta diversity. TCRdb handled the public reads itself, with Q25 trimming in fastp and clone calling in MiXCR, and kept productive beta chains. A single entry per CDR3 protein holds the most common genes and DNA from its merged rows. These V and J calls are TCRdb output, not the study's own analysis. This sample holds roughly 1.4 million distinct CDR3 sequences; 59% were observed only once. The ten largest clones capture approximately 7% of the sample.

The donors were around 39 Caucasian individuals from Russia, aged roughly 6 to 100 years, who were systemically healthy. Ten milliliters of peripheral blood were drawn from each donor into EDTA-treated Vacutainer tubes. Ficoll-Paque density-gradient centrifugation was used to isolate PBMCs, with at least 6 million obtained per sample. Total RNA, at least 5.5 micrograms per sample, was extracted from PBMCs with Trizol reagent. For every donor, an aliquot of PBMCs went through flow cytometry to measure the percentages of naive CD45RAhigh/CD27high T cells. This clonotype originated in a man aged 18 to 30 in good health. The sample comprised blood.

CDR3 protein: CASSQPGLNSPLHF. The DNA sequence is as follows: TGTGCCAGCAGCCAACCGGGACTGAATTCACCCCTCCACTTT. The V and J segments used are TRBV7-2 and TRBJ1-6; the D gene is possibly TRBD1, with 5 bases matching. Counted from cysteine to phenylalanine, this CDR3 has 14 amino acids. Only CDR3 DNA remains: 42 bases, in frame from the first base. CDR1 and CDR2 were assigned from the germline V gene as SGHTA and FQGNSA. Trimming at the junction amounts to 5 bases on V and 7 bases on J, and the germline ends lie 12 bases apart.